Below, one T cell receptor (beta chain) is given with its context. These data are taken from a study of blood T cell repertoires in COVID-19. As for the study in general: The United States, Italy and Spain supplied acute and convalescent COVID-19 samples. PBMCs, B-cell-depleted T cells, or T cells were the source of the cDNA or gDNA that made up the material.

In the original processing: Amplified reference gene primers provided the basis for estimating nucleated cell counts. Clones were sequenced by immunoSEQ multiplex PCR, and TCRdb holds only the in-frame ones, with some missing. V, J and clone size are taken as reported in that table, and D and trimming were inferred from the DNA itself. The table lists about 260,000 clones, about 87% of them singletons. The source is a woman between 40 and 50 years old who had recovered from COVID-19. Sequenced: peripheral blood.

This chain's CDR3 is CAMAKSGGPRDTQYF. CDR3 nucleotide sequence: TGTGCCATGGCCAAAAGCGGGGGGCCAAGGGATACGCAGTATTTT. The V gene is TRBV10-3, the J gene TRBJ2-3; 9 positions agree with TRBD2. The ends lost 9 bases at V and 6 bases at J; junction bases unmatched: 13. There are 15 residues in the CDR3. Germline CDR1 reads ENHRY; CDR2 reads SYGVKD.